The source of this TCR beta chain is a study of vaccination and CD4 T cells after COVID-19 (dated by TCRdb to between 2021 and 2024). In terms of the full investigation: Convalescent patients had a positive SARS-CoV-2 result on nasal swab PCR, and of these patients, some 10 had mild disease and one had severe disease. The time from the second vaccine dose to post-vaccine blood sampling had a median of around 72 days and ranged from roughly 12 to 250 days. In the convalescent cohort there were six males and four females, among whom were two Hispanic individuals, seven Caucasians, two Asians and one multiracial person. In approximately eleven COVID-19 convalescent patients and 4 infection-naive healthy vaccine recipients, the spike-specific CD4+ TCR repertoire before mRNA vaccination was compared with the repertoire after mRNA vaccination. In control cultures, a CEFX viral epitope pool was used as positive control, an HIV-1 Nef peptide pool was used as negative control, or no peptide was added. Participants received two doses of either the Pfizer-BioNTech BNT162b2 vaccine (n=8) or the Moderna mRNA-1273 vaccine (n=2). Post-COVID blood samples were collected from convalescent patients a median of approximately 100 days after diagnosis, with a range of about 35 to 170 days. For stimulating the cultures, overlapping spike peptide pools were used, derived from SARS-CoV-2 as well as from the common cold coronaviruses HCoV-NL63, HCoV-OC43 and HCoV-229E. For three convalescent patients, samples were collected at an early post-vaccination timepoint (day 14) as well as at a late post-vaccination timepoint (days 161 to 241). What the authors observed across the whole study: In convalescent patients, a median roughly 87% of post-vaccine SARS-CoV-2-reactive clones were detected only after vaccination, and vaccine-specific priming was suggested by this finding. Only a relatively small number of convalescent patients were included in the study, and early timepoints following natural infection were not analyzed. Nearly all vaccine-specific clones in convalescent patients (304 of 307) were mono-reactive for SARS-CoV-2 spike rather than cross-reactive with common cold coronaviruses. The median number of SARS-CoV-2-reactive clonotypes rose from 20 to 25 after infection to 38 after vaccination, but the change was not significant.

Ends trimmed: V by 2 bases, J by 9 bases; bases unmatched to a gene: 3. From its cysteine to its phenylalanine, the CDR3 spans 13 amino acids. Of the read, only the CDR3 DNA is kept; its 39 bases are in frame from base 1. The germline V gene gives CDR1 as SGHRS and CDR2 as YFSETQ. What this sample's time point label stands for: late sampling 161 to 241 days after vaccination in a few convalescent patients. The treatment or condition label of this sample denotes: approximately nine-day PBMC culture with coronavirus spike peptide pools or control peptides (ViraFEST assay). The study used the ViraFEST assay, which expanded antigen-specific T cells with peptide pools and then identified expanded clonotypes by TCR sequencing. Positive SARS-CoV-2 PCR tests in the convalescent patients dated from March to December 2020, before Alpha, Beta and Delta variants emerged in the United States. Two million PBMCs per well were cultured in IMDM with roughly 5% human AB serum and approximately 9.8 IU/ml IL-2, plus 10 ug/ml peptide pools. On days 3 and 7, half of the culture medium was replaced with fresh IL-2-containing medium. After around 11 days of culture, CD4+ T cells were isolated by negative selection with the EasySep CD4+ T cell isolation kit. Ficoll-Paque Plus gradient centrifugation was used to isolate PBMCs from whole blood, and the isolated PBMCs were then either used fresh or cryopreserved at -140C. In general, triplicate wells were set up for every culture condition.

The method was PCR. DNA from cultured CD4+ T cells was subjected to TCR sequencing with the Oncomine TCR Beta short-read assay at the Johns Hopkins FTIC core. The QIAamp micro DNA kit was used to extract genomic DNA from the cultured CD4+ T cells. The Oncomine TCR Beta libraries from cultured CD4+ T cells were pooled using unique dual indexes and then sequenced on an Illumina iSeq 100. Regarding the original processing steps: Non-productive sequences were filtered out, and CDR3s that did not start with C, did not end with F or W, or were shorter than 7 amino acids were discarded. Antigen-specific clonotypes were identified with the MANAFEST web application by comparing peptide-stimulated wells with reference and other culture wells. An FDR below 0.05, an odds ratio above 5, and a productive frequency above 0.1% in at least two of three replicate wells were required for clones to be considered positive. Cross-reactive clonotypes were defined as significantly expanded in both SARS-CoV-2 spike wells and at least one common cold coronavirus spike condition. Similarity between CDR3 sequences was evaluated in R version 3.6.1 using Levenshtein distances (stringdist) and unrooted phylogenetic trees (ape). TCRdb trimmed the raw reads at Q25, called clones with MiXCR and kept productive beta chains. Records with the same CDR3 protein are collapsed into one entry carrying the most frequent genes and DNA. TCRdb, not the original authors, processed these V and J calls. This sample holds roughly 20,000 distinct CDR3 sequences; around 46% were observed only once. Approximately 13% of the sample is held by the ten biggest clonotypes.

With regard to this clonotype: There is no known antigen for this receptor. Base qualities are not at hand, and no much larger clone is one base apart.

The TCR was taken from a human donor who had recovered from COVID-19. The starting material was CD4+ T cells from blood, cultured in vitro, obtained about 7 months after SARS-CoV-2 vaccination. This receptor chain uses TRBV5-1 and TRBJ2-1, and 9 junction bases match TRBD2. The DNA is as follows: TGCGCCAGCAGCTTTAGCGGGAGCAGTGAGCAGTTCTTC. This yields the protein CASSFSGSSEQFF.